These T cell receptor beta chains were read from a single sample in a study of blood T cell repertoires in COVID-19. Sequencing was performed with immunoSEQ multiplex PCR; in TCRdb, only in-frame clones are kept and a portion is missing. The table records 180,000 or so clones, 70% to 90% of them present only once. The sequenced material came from peripheral blood. Receptors originate from a human donor with active or convalescent COVID-19. The donor label of this sample is uncertain. Both conserved end residues are part of each CDR3. D genes are given only for firm matches. Size is stated for part of the rows, as once, few or many counts, or as a class when the clone is expanded.

clone_size d_call j_call v_call cdr3_nt cdr3_aa
few TRBD2 TRBJ2-1 TRBV11-2 TGTGCCAGCAGCTTAGGGACTAGCGGGCTCAATGAGCAGTTCTTC CASSLGTSGLNEQFF
- TRBD1 TRBJ2-1 TRBV6-5 TGTGCCAGCTCGACAGGGAGTTTTAGAAATGAGCAGTTCTTC CASSTGSFRNEQFF
- TRBD2 TRBJ2-1 TRBV7-2 TGTGCCAGCAGCTTCCTAGCGGGGAACAATGAGCAGTTCTTC CASSFLAGNNEQFF
- - TRBJ2-3 TRBV24-1 TGTGCCACCAGTGATCCGTTAACCTGGCCCACAGATACGCAGTATTTT CATSDPLTWPTDTQYF
- - TRBJ2-2 TRBV7-3 TGTGCCAGCAGCTTATGGGACTTAGGGGAAAACACCGGGGAGCTGTTTTTT CASSLWDLGENTGELFF
- - TRBJ2-3 TRBV3-1/TRBV3-2 TGTGCCAGCAGCCAAGGAGAGAGGGATACGCAGTATTTT CASSQGERDTQYF
- TRBD1 TRBJ1-1 TRBV28 TGTGCCAGCAGTCCCAGGGGGGTGGGCACTGAAGCTTTCTTT CASSPRGVGTEAFF
- TRBD1 TRBJ1-2 TRBV18 TGTGCCAGCTCACCACGGGACAGCCCTCTCGGCTATGGCTACACCTTC CASSPRDSPLGYGYTF
- TRBD1 TRBJ2-6 TRBV7-9 TGTGCCAGCAGAGGGGAAGGGGGCGCTGGGGCCAACGTCCTGACTTTC CASRGEGGAGANVLTF
- - TRBJ2-5 TRBV27 TGTGCCAGCAGTCACCTTTCTGGGGGGGGGCTAGAGACCCAGTACTTC CASSHLSGGGLETQYF
- - TRBJ1-4 TRBV19 TGTGCCAGCTCTAATGGACCGGGATCAACTAATGAAAAACTGTTTTTT CASSNGPGSTNEKLFF
- TRBD2 TRBJ2-7 TRBV7-2 TGTGCCAGCAGTGCGACCGGGACTAGCGGGACCTACGAGCAGTACTTC CASSATGTSGTYEQYF